Listed here are 5 T cell receptor beta chains from one sample, sequenced in a study of blood T cell repertoires in COVID-19. TCRdb's table, derived via immunoSEQ multiplex PCR, lists solely in-frame clones and lacks some. The top ten clones hold 0.65% to 0.9% of a sample with fewer than 300,000 clones, approximately 91% of them seen once. The sequenced sample consisted of peripheral blood. Every receptor here comes from a woman in her twenties or thirties with acute or convalescent COVID-19.

CDR3 nucleotides: TGTGCCAGCTCACCACTCACAGGTCACAGCTCTGGAAACACCATATATTTT. Translating it yields CASSPLTGHSSGNTIYF. The gene calls are TRBV18 and TRBJ1-3; D possibly corresponds to TRBD1 (5 bases). The CDR3 contains 17 residues. From germline, CDR1 is KGHSH and CDR2 LQKENI. Trimming left V 1 base short and J 0 bases short, with 13 bases between.

This chain's CDR3 is CASSTGTANQPQHF. DNA of the CDR3: TGTGCCAGCAGTACCGGGACAGCTAATCAGCCCCAGCATTTT. The gene calls are TRBV2 and TRBJ1-5; the match to TRBD1 covers 7 bases. CDR1 is SNHLY, CDR2 FYNNEI, per germline. V was clipped by 5 bases and J by 4 bases; unmatched bases: 5. CDR3 length: 14 amino acids. The full variable domain, completed using reference TRBV2 and TRBJ1-5, is EPEVTQTPSHQVTQMGQEVILRCVPISNHLYFYWYRQILGQKVEFLVSFYNNEISEKSEIFDDQFSVERPDGSNFTLKIRSTKLEDSAMYFCASSTGTANQPQHFGDGTRLSIL.

The J gene is TRBJ1-5, the V gene TRBV19, with 7 bases lining up with TRBD1. Germline CDR1 is LNHDA and CDR2 is SQIVND (reference sequence). The CDR3 consists of 14 residues. V was pared by 3 bases and J by 5 bases, with 4 bases of the junction left unmatched. For the CDR3, the DNA is TGTGCCAGTAGTATTAGGGACAGCCATCAGCCCCAGCATTTT. Translating gives CASSIRDSHQPQHF.

The chain links TRBV10-3 to TRBJ1-1; weak D call: TRBD1 (6 bases). Germline values: CDR1 ENHRY, CDR2 SYGVKD. Trimming removed 5 bases at V and 4 bases at J, with 17 bases between. The length of the CDR3 is 15 residues. CDR3 in DNA: TGTGCCATCAGTCAAGAAAACAGGGAGAGCACTGAAGCTTTCTTT. As protein: CAISQENRESTEAFF.

The V call is TRBV6-2 or TRBV6-3, the J call TRBJ1-5; perhaps TRBD1 as D (5 bases). The germline gives CDR1 MNHEY, CDR2 SVGEGT. This CDR3 has 16 residues. Trimming stripped 5 bases from V and 4 bases from J, with 18 bases between. The chain's CDR3 is CASSPQEKGWNQPQHF. The CDR3 DNA reads as TGTGCCAGCAGTCCCCAGGAGAAGGGGTGGAATCAGCCCCAGCATTTT.